These 4 T cell receptor beta chains came from one sample sequenced in a study of OX40 agonist ivuxolimab in advanced cancers. Produced via immunoSEQ multiplex PCR; TCRdb's table is partial and in-frame only. The profile covers around 70,000 clones, with approximately 87% appearing a single time and roughly 0.98% taken by the ten largest. The sample here was CD4+ or CD8+ T cells sorted from blood, taken in a trial of the OX40 agonist ivuxolimab. The receptors derive from an adult with an advanced solid tumor such as melanoma, head and neck, liver or kidney cancer.

The chain is built from TRBV18 and TRBJ2-1, with D hard to call. CDR1 and CDR2 from the germline V gene are KGHSH and LQKENI. The CDR3 runs 13 residues. The V end lost 3 bases, the J end lost 6 bases, and 9 bases lay between the germline ends. This chain's CDR3 is CASSPRTVNEQFF. The DNA of the CDR3 is TGTGCCAGCTCACCTCGGACGGTCAATGAGCAGTTCTTC.

This chain links TRBV27 with TRBJ1-5; D unclear. Per the germline V gene, CDR1 is MNHEY and CDR2 is SMNVEV (reference sequence). V was pared by 8 bases and J by 0 bases, with 8 bases between. The length of the CDR3 is 13 residues. The CDR3 coding sequence is TGTGCCAGCTCATCCGATAGCAATCAGCCCCAGCATTTT. Its translation: CASSSDSNQPQHF.

This chain connects TRBV28 to TRBJ2-2; D not certain. Germline CDR1 and CDR2: MDHEN and SYDVKM. Trimming stripped 7 bases from V and 5 bases from J, with 11 bases between. The CDR3 loop spans 13 amino acids. The CDR3, as DNA: TGTGCCAGCAAGTCACAACCTACCGGGGAGCTGTTTTTT. This sequence encodes CASKSQPTGELFF.

In DNA form, the CDR3 reads TGTGCCAGTAGGGAGGGGGGGTCAGGTCAGCCCCAGCATTTT. Translated: CASREGGSGQPQHF. J is TRBJ1-5 and V is TRBV19; perhaps TRBD1 as D (6 bases). The CDR3 is 14 residues long. Germline V gene sequence: CDR1 LNHDA, CDR2 SQIVND (reference sequence). With 6 bases removed from V and 6 bases from J, the gap between germline ends came to 15 bases.